The present T cell receptor (beta chain) was sequenced within a study of blood T cell repertoires in COVID-19. Study as a whole: PBMCs, B-cell-depleted T cells, or T cells provided the cDNA or gDNA that made up the material.

This CDR3 spans 13 amino acids. The V gene's germline CDR1 is MGHRA and CDR2 YSYEKL. With 1 base removed from V and 4 bases from J, the gap between germline ends came to 6 bases. Source study methods: By means of reference gene primer amplification, nucleated cell counts were estimated. Measured with immunoSEQ multiplex PCR; TCRdb has only the in-frame clones, and not every one. Clonal size and the V and J genes are those of that table, whereas D and trimming came from the DNA. The sample contains 160,000 or so clones, less than 90% of which appear only once. This chain joins TRBV4-1 and TRBJ2-3; D gene ambiguous. Material: peripheral blood. This clonotype was sampled from a woman in her 70s with acute or convalescent COVID-19. DNA for the CDR3: TGCGCCAGCAGCCAAGTTTTAGCAGATACGCAGTATTTT. It is translated as CASSQVLADTQYF.